This T cell receptor (beta chain) was captured in a study of blood T cell repertoires in COVID-19. About the research overall: COVID-19 samples collected from the United States, Italy and Spain covered acute and convalescent phases. The analysed material was cDNA or gDNA that came from T cells, B-cell-depleted T cells, or PBMCs.

Original analysis: Reference gene primer amplification gave estimated nucleated cell counts. Data came from immunoSEQ multiplex PCR; TCRdb stores just in-frame clones and leaves some out. V and J calls and clone size are as listed in that table; D and trimming were resolved from the DNA. The sample carries 130,000 to 150,000 clones, more than 80% recorded once. Germline V gene data show CDR1 as MRHNA and CDR2 as SNTAGT. The CDR3 is 15 residues long. V trimming: 5 bases; J trimming: 7 bases; junction bases outside the gene matches: 8. This chain uses TRBV6-4 with TRBJ1-6, with 7 nucleotides matching TRBD1. The sequence came from a human donor in a cohort sampled during active COVID-19. The sample comprised peripheral blood. The CDR3 nucleotides are TGTGCCAGCAGTTCGACAACAGGGGTGAATTCACCCCTCCACTTT. Protein product: CASSSTTGVNSPLHF.